A selection of T cell receptor beta chains follows, all from one sample in a study of T cell responses to AZD1222 COVID-19 vaccine. Sequencing used immunoSEQ multiplex PCR; TCRdb keeps in-frame clones, though not all of them. The data hold 84,000 or so clones, with approximately 91% observed a single time. Material: peripheral blood, obtained on day 0 of MenACWY control vaccination. These receptors were taken from an adult in good health. Both conserved end residues are part of each CDR3. The order of the fields is V gene, J gene, CDR3 length, D gene, CDR3 protein, CDR3 DNA. A D gene is named only where the DNA matches it firmly.

TRBV7-3	TRBJ2-3	15	NA	CASSPRGSLTDTQYF	TGTGCCAGCAGCCCCCGGGGATCTCTCACAGATACGCAGTATTTT
TRBV4-1	TRBJ1-1	15	NA	CASSQGAGMNTEAFF	TGCGCCAGCAGCCAAGGGGCAGGGATGAACACTGAAGCTTTCTTT
TRBV19	TRBJ1-2	13	NA	CASSMVDSYGYTF	TGTGCCAGTAGTATGGTGGACAGCTATGGCTACACCTTC
TRBV4-3	TRBJ1-1	16	NA	CASSHSQAPGNTEAFF	TGCGCCAGCAGCCATTCACAGGCACCGGGGAACACTGAAGCTTTCTTT
TRBV7-2	TRBJ2-1	15	TRBD1	CASSRDSNSYNEQFF	TGTGCCAGCAGCCGGGACAGTAACTCCTACAATGAGCAGTTCTTC
TRBV6-2/TRBV6-3	TRBJ1-2	13	TRBD1	CASSQGQGYGYTF	TGTGCCAGCAGCCAGGGACAGGGCTATGGCTACACCTTC
TRBV6-2/TRBV6-3	TRBJ1-2	14	NA	CASSHRDGVYGYTF	TGTGCCAGCAGTCACAGGGACGGGGTCTATGGCTACACCTTC
TRBV24-1	TRBJ2-1	15	NA	CATSDATSWGDEQFF	TGTGCCACCAGTGATGCGACAAGCTGGGGGGATGAGCAGTTCTTC
TRBV7-9	TRBJ2-3	14	TRBD2	CASSLLAGADTQYF	TGTGCCAGCAGCTTACTTGCGGGGGCAGATACGCAGTATTTT
TRBV27	TRBJ2-5	14	TRBD2	CASSFGGGVETQYF	TGTGCCAGCAGTTTTGGCGGGGGAGTCGAGACCCAGTACTTC